This T cell receptor beta chain came from a study of response to subunit inactivated influenza vaccine (dated by TCRdb to 2017 to 2018). At the level of the whole study: To follow how T cells responded to a trivalent subunit inactivated influenza vaccine, the researchers relied on deep quantitative profiling of the T cell receptor repertoire. The paper's findings and limits, for the study overall: According to the authors, only a limited number of new T cells may be recruited by each seasonal influenza vaccination.

This clonotype was seen ten or more times. Its antigen has not been determined. Base qualities are not at hand, and no much larger clone is one base apart. The CDR3 measures 13 amino acids from cysteine to phenylalanine. Only the CDR3 region is kept as DNA, spanning 39 bases read in frame from base 1. Taken from the germline V gene, the CDR1 and CDR2 loops are SGHAT and FQNNGV. Trimming at the junction amounts to 0 bases on V and 2 bases on J, and the germline ends lie 4 bases apart. The method behind the library was RT-PCR. The sequencer listed for this sample is Illumina HiSeq 2500. Using fastp trimming at Q25 and MiXCR clonotype assembly, TCRdb reanalyzed the public sequencing data and kept in-frame beta chains. When rows share a CDR3 protein, they turn into one entry using the most common DNA and genes. This sample lists approximately 490,000 distinct CDR3 sequences; approximately 6.9% were detected once. Around 12% of the sample lies in the top ten.

This clonotype originated in a man aged 50 to 69 who received an inactivated influenza vaccine. Donor details come from another sample of the same person, matched by shared clones. This specimen consisted of PBMCs from blood, obtained less than 30 months after vaccination. This sequence uses TRBV11-2 and TRBJ1-1; there is no confident call for the D gene. Here the CDR3 is given as CASSLEPNTEAFF. The bases are TGTGCCAGCAGCTTAGAACCAAACACTGAAGCTTTCTTT.